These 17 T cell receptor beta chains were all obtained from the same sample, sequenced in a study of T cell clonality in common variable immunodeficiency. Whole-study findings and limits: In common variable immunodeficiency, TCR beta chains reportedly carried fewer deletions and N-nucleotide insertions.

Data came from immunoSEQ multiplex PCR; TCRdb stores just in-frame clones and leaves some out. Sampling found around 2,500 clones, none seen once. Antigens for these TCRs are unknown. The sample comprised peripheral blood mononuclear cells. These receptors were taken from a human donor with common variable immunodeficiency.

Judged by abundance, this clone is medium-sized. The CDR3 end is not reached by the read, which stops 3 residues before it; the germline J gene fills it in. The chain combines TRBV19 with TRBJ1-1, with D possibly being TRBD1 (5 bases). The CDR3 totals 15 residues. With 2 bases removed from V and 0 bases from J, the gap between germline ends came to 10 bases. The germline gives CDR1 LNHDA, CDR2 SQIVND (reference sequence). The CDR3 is CASSIYEGMNTEAFF. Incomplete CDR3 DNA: TGTGCCAGTAGTATATACGAGGGGATGAACACTGAA.

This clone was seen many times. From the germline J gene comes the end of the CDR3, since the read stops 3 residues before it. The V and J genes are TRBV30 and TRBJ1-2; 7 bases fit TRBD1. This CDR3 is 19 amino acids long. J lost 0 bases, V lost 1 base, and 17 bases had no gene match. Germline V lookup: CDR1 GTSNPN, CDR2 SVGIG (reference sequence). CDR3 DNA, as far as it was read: TGTGCCTGGAGTGCCCTACAGGGGCTTACTATCCAAACTAACTATGGC. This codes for CAWSALQGLTIQTNYG. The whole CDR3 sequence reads CAWSALQGLTIQTNYGYTF.

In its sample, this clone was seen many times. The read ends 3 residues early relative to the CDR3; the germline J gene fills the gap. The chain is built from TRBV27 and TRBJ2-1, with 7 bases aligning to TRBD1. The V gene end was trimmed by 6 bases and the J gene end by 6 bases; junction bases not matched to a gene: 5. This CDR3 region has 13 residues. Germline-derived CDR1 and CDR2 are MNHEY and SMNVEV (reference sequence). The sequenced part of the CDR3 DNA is TGTGCCAGCAGCCCCGGGACAGCCAATGAG. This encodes CASSPGTANE. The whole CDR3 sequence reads CASSPGTANEQFF.

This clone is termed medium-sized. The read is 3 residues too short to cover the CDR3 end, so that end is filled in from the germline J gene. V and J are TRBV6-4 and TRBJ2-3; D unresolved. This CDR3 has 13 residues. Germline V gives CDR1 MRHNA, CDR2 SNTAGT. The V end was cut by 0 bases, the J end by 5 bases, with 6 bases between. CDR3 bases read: TGTGCCAGCAGTGACTCGAGCCGAGATACG. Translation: CASSDSSRDT. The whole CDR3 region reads CASSDSSRDTQYF.

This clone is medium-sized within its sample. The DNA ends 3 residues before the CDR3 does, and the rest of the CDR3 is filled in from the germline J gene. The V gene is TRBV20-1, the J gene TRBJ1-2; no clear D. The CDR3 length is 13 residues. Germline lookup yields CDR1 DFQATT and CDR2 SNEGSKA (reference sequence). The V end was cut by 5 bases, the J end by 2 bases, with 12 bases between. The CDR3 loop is CSALSAKNYGYTF. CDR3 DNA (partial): TGCAGTGCTCTTTCAGCGAAGAACTATGGC.

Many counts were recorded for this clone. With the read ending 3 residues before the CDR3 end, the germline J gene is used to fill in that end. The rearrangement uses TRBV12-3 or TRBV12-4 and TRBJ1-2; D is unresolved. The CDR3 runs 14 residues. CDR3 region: CASSSTGPAVGYTF. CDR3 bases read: TGTGCCAGCAGTTCAACTGGCCCCGCGGTAGGC.

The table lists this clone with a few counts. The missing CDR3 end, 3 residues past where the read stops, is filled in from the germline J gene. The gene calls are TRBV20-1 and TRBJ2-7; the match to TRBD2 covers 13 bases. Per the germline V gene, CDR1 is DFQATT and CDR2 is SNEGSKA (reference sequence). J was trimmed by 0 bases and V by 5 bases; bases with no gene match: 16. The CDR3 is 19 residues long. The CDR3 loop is CSAYKTTTSGGKSSYEQYF. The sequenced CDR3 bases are TGCAGTGCTTACAAAACAACGACTAGCGGGGGGAAAAGCTCCTACGAG.

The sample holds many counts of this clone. CDR3: CSASPRQGAWTGELFF. The sequenced part of the CDR3 DNA is TGCAGTGCTAGCCCTCGACAGGGGGCTTGGACCGGGGAG. The V gene is TRBV20-1, the J gene TRBJ2-2; 10 bases map to TRBD1. The read falls 3 residues short of the CDR3 end, and the missing part is taken from the germline J gene. Per the germline V gene, CDR1 is DFQATT and CDR2 is SNEGSKA (reference sequence). Losses at the gene ends were 3 bases for V and 5 bases for J; bases not matched to a gene: 9. This CDR3 is built from 16 residues.

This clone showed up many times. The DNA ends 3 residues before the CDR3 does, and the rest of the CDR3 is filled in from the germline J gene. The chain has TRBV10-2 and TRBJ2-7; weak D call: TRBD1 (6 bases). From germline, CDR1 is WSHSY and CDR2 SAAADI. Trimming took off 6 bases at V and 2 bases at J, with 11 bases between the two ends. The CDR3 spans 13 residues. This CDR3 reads CASRVGQTYEQYF. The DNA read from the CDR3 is TGCGCCAGCAGGGTTGGACAGACCTACGAG.

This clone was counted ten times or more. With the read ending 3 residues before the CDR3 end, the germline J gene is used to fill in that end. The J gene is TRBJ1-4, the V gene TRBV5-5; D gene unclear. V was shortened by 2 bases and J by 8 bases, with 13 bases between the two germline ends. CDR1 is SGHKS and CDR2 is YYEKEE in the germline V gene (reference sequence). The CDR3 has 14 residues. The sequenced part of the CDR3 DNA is TGTGCCAGCAGCTTCGGGGTGGGGAAGGAAAAA. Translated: CASSFGVGKEK. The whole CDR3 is CASSFGVGKEKLFF. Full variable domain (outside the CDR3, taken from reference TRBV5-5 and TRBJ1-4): DAGVTQSPTHLIKTRGQQVTLRCSPISGHKSVSWYQQVLGQGPQFIFQYYEKEERGRGNFPDRFSARQFPNYSSELNVNALLLGDSALYLCASSFGVGKEKLFFGSGTQLSVL.

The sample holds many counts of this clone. The CDR3 region is CASSRGGEGKLFF. The covered CDR3 bases are TGTGCCAGCAGCCGCGGGGGGGAGGGAAAA. This chain links TRBV3-1 (or the pseudogene TRBV3-2) with TRBJ1-4; possibly TRBD1 for D (5 bases). The observed sequence ends 3 residues before the CDR3 terminus, with the missing tail filled in from the germline J gene. Looked up from germline, CDR1 is LGHDT and CDR2 is YNNKEL (reference sequence). With 4 bases removed from V and 10 bases from J, the gap between germline ends came to 13 bases. The CDR3 sequence is 13 residues long.

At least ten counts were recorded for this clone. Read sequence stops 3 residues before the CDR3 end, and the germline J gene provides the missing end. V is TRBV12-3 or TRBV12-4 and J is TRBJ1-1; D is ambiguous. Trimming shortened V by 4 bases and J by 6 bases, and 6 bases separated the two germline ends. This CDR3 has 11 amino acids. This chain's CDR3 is CASSWQAEAFF. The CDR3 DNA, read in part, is TGTGCCAGCAGTTGGCAAGCTGAA.

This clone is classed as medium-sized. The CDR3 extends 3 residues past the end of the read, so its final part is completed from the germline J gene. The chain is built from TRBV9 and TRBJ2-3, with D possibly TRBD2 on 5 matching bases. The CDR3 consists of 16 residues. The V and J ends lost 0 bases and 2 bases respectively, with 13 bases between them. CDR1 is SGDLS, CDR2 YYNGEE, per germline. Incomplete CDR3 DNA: TGTGCCAGCAGCGTAGGCCCCGGGGAACTCACAGATACG. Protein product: CASSVGPGELTDT. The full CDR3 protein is CASSVGPGELTDTQYF.

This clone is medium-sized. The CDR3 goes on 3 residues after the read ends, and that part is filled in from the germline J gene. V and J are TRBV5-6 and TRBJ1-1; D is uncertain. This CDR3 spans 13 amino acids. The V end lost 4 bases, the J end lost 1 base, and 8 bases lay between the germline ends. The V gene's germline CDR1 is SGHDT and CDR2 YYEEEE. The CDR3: CASSAIGNTEAFF. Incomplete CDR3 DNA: TGTGCCAGCAGCGCCATCGGGAACACTGAA.

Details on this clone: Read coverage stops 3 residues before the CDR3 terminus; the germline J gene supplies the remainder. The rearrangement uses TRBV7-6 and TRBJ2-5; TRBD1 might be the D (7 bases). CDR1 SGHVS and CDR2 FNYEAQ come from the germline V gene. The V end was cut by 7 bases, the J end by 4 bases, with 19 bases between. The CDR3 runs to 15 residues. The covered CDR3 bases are TGTGCCAGCACCCGGCGGGCAGGGGGGTTAGAGACC. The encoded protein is CASTRRAGGLET. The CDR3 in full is CASTRRAGGLETQYF.

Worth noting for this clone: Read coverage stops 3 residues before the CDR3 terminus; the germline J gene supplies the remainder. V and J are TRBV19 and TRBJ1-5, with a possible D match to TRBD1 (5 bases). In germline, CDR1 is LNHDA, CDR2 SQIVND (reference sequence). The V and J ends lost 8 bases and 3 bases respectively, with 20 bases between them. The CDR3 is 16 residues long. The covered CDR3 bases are TGTGCCAGTCTCCCGGGTCTCCAGGGATACAATCAGCCC. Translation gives CASLPGLQGYNQP. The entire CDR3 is CASLPGLQGYNQPQHF. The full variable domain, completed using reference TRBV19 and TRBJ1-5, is DGGITQSPKYLFRKEGQNVTLSCEQNLNHDAMYWYRQDPGQGLRLIYYSQIVNDFQKGDIAEGYSVSREKKESFPLTVTSAQKNPTAFYLCASLPGLQGYNQPQHFGDGTRLSIL.

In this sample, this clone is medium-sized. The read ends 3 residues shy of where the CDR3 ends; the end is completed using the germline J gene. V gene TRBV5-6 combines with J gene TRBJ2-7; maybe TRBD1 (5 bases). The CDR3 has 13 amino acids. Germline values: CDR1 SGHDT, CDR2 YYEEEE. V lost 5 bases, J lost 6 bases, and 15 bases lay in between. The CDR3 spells CASSAGMLGEQYF. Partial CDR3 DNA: TGTGCCAGCAGTGCAGGGATGCTGGGCGAG.